Below, 29 T cell receptor beta chains from the same sample are listed, as sequenced in a study of CD8+ T cells in alopecia areata. It was cDNA, reverse transcribed from extracted RNA, that served as the sequencing template. Profiling relied on immunoSEQ multiplex PCR, and the TCRdb table lists in-frame clones only, not all of them. The sample includes roughly 100,000 clones, roughly 53% of them seen just once. The sequenced material came from CD4+ T cells sorted from blood. These receptors came from a human donor in good health.

The table lists this clone with many counts. V usage is TRBV2 and J usage is TRBJ1-4; TRBD1 agrees at 10 bases. Germline-derived CDR1 and CDR2 are SNHLY and FYNNEI. V trimming: 4 bases; J trimming: 10 bases; junction bases outside the gene matches: 6. The CDR3 runs 14 residues. CDR3: CASSARDRGLKLFF. CDR3 in DNA: TGTGCCAGCAGTGCCCGGGACAGGGGCCTAAAACTGTTTTTT.

This sequence joins TRBV7-2 and TRBJ1-6; 8 bases align to TRBD1. The CDR3 contains 14 residues. V was pared by 5 bases and J by 14 bases, with 11 bases of the junction left unmatched. In germline, CDR1 is SGHTA, CDR2 FQGNSA. The CDR3 nucleotides are TGTGCCAGCAGCCCAGGGACAGGTCGCGGCTCCCTCCACTTT. It yields the protein CASSPGTGRGSLHF. Full variable domain (rest looked up from reference TRBV7-2 and TRBJ1-6): GAGVSQSPSNKVTEKGKDVELRCDPISGHTALYWYRQSLGQGLEFLIYFQGNSAPDKSGLPSDRFSAERTGGSVSTLTIQRTQQEDSAVYLCASSPGTGRGSLHFGNGTRLTVT.

This clone has only a few counts. The chain links TRBV7-2 to TRBJ2-5; no firm D call. Germline assignment: CDR1 SGHTA and CDR2 FQGNSA. The V gene lost 2 bases and the J gene lost 2 bases, with 9 bases spanning the gap. The CDR3 is 14 residues long. The CDR3 loop reads CASSLSLQQETQYF. DNA of the CDR3: TGTGCCAGCAGCTTATCACTGCAGCAAGAGACCCAGTACTTC.

This clone was counted a few times. The rearrangement uses TRBV18 and TRBJ2-7, with D uncertain. Germline CDR1 and CDR2: KGHSH and LQKENI. The CDR3 runs 12 residues. V lost 5 bases to trimming and J lost 4 bases, with 9 bases between them. The CDR3 protein is CASSGTDYEQYF. As DNA, the CDR3 is TGTGCCAGCTCAGGCACAGATTACGAGCAGTACTTC.

The V call is TRBV29-1, the J call TRBJ2-5; 7 bases fit TRBD2. Germline V gene lookup returns CDR1 SQVTM and CDR2 ANQGSEA. CDR3 length: 15 residues. Here the CDR3 reads CSIRPGLLIQETQYF. As DNA, the CDR3 is TGCAGTATACGTCCGGGACTATTGATACAAGAGACCCAGTACTTC.

This clone was counted between two and nine times. This chain uses TRBV28 with TRBJ1-3; D remains unclear. The germline V gene encodes CDR1 MDHEN and CDR2 SYDVKM. The CDR3 extends over 17 amino acids. V lost 3 bases and J 0 bases, leaving 15 bases between the germline ends. The CDR3: CASSFLSAGISGNTIYF. The CDR3 DNA follows: TGTGCCAGCAGTTTTTTGTCGGCCGGGATCTCTGGAAACACCATATATTTT.

The CDR3 loop reads CASSQERREKQYF. The DNA of the CDR3 is TGCGCCAGCAGCCAAGAAAGGAGAGAGAAGCAGTACTTC. The chain recombines TRBV4-1 with TRBJ2-7, with D uncertain. Germline V lookup: CDR1 MGHRA, CDR2 YSYEKL. Trimming stripped 0 bases from V and 8 bases from J, with 11 bases between. This CDR3 has 13 residues.

This chain joins TRBV23-1 and TRBJ1-2; possible D gene TRBD1, 6 bases. TRBV23-1 is an ORF, with its function uncertain. The V and J ends lost 0 bases and 8 bases respectively, with 16 bases between them. The CDR3 consists of 15 residues. The CDR3 DNA follows: TGCGCCAGCAGTCAATCCTGCAGGGGAAGATGCGGCTACACCTTC. This sequence encodes CASSQSCRGRCGYTF.

The gene calls are TRBV28 and TRBJ2-5; 9 bases map to TRBD1. The J call is doubtful: the DNA matches TRBJ2-7 better. CDR1 and CDR2 from the germline V gene are MDHEN and SYDVKM. The CDR3 is 16 amino acids. The CDR3 spells CASYGDRALSAYEQYF. The CDR3 DNA follows: TGTGCCAGCTATGGGGACAGGGCCCTGAGCGCCTACGAGCAGTACTTC.

This clone was picked up a small number of times. The rearrangement joins TRBV4-1 to TRBJ2-1, with D possibly being TRBD1 (5 bases). Trimming pared 2 bases from V and 8 bases from J, leaving 10 bases between. The CDR3 spans 13 residues. CDR1 and CDR2 (germline): MGHRA, YSYEKL. The CDR3 protein is CASSQPLTDEQFF. The CDR3 nucleotides read TGCGCCAGCAGCCAACCCTTGACAGATGAGCAGTTCTTC.

The V and J genes are TRBV6-6 and TRBJ1-2, with D possibly matching TRBD1 (5 bases). There are 12 residues in the CDR3. Germline-derived CDR1 and CDR2 are MNHNY and SVGAGI (reference sequence). V was clipped by 8 bases and J by 4 bases, with 11 bases between them. The CDR3 protein is CASFGGSYGYTF. The CDR3 DNA reads as TGTGCCAGCTTCGGGGGGAGCTATGGCTACACCTTC.

The chain employs TRBV27 and TRBJ2-7; 11 nucleotides agree with TRBD2. The CDR3 is 15 residues long. Losses at the gene ends were 5 bases for V and 3 bases for J; bases not matched to a gene: 6. Germline CDR1 reads MNHEY; CDR2 reads SMNVEV (reference sequence). CDR3 protein: CASSEVAGGHYEQYF. The CDR3 DNA sequence: TGTGCCAGCAGTGAGGTAGCGGGGGGGCACTACGAGCAGTACTTC.

This clone was detected only a few times. V usage is TRBV6-5 and J usage is TRBJ2-1, with a weak D call TRBD1 (6 bases). The CDR3 contains 12 residues. Germline values: CDR1 MNHEY, CDR2 SVGAGI. The ends were cut back, 6 bases at V and 7 bases at J, with 10 bases in the middle. The CDR3 region is CASSLRGNEQFF. As DNA, the CDR3 is TGTGCCAGCAGCCTTAGGGGGAATGAGCAGTTCTTC.

V usage is TRBV29-1 and J usage is TRBJ1-4, with D perhaps TRBD1 (5 bases). Per the germline V gene, CDR1 is SQVTM and CDR2 is ANQGSEA. The length of the CDR3 is 13 residues. The V and J ends lost 4 bases and 6 bases respectively, with 12 bases between them. This CDR3 reads CSVGSQGYEKLFF. The CDR3 bases are TGCAGCGTTGGATCCCAGGGCTATGAAAAACTGTTTTTT.

The V gene is TRBV11-2, the J gene TRBJ1-1; D ambiguous. V lost 3 bases and J 4 bases, leaving 9 bases between the germline ends. CDR1 is SGHAT and CDR2 is FQNNGV in the germline V gene. The CDR3 covers 13 residues. The CDR3 DNA sequence: TGTGCCAGCAGCTTCTGGGGTTCCACTGAAGCTTTCTTT. Amino acid sequence: CASSFWGSTEAFF.

This clone has only a few counts. The chain combines TRBV27 with TRBJ1-2, with 7 nucleotides matching TRBD1. The CDR3 runs 14 residues. Germline CDR1 and CDR2: MNHEY and SMNVEV (reference sequence). V lost 4 bases, J lost 4 bases, and 6 bases stayed unmatched. The CDR3 region is CASSSEQGIYGYTF. The CDR3 region has the DNA TGTGCCAGCAGTTCCGAACAGGGGATCTATGGCTACACCTTC.

The gene calls are TRBV28 and TRBJ2-6; 14 bases agree with TRBD2. Unmatched junction bases numbered 6, after V lost 4 bases and J lost 4 bases. Germline V CDR1 and CDR2: MDHEN, SYDVKM. CDR3 length equals 18 residues. The CDR3 bases are TGTGCCAGCAGTTCCCGACTAGCGGGAGGGTCAGGGGCCAACGTCCTGACTTTC. Translated: CASSSRLAGGSGANVLTF.

The chain is built from TRBV7-8 and TRBJ2-1; TRBD2 matches at 7 bases. The germline V gene has CDR1 SGHVS and CDR2 FQNEAQ. J was trimmed by 6 bases and V by 5 bases; bases with no gene match: 10. The CDR3 consists of 15 residues. CDR3 in amino acids: CASSPWGGRGNEQFF. DNA for the CDR3: TGTGCCAGCAGCCCCTGGGGGGGAAGGGGCAATGAGCAGTTCTTC.

The J gene is TRBJ2-1, the V gene TRBV2; the match to TRBD1 covers 10 bases. The V segment lost 6 bases and the J segment 3 bases; nucleotides outside the gene matches: 5. The CDR3 sequence is 15 residues long. Germline V gene data show CDR1 as SNHLY and CDR2 as FYNNEI. Here the CDR3 reads CASRRQGAGYNEQFF. Written as DNA, the CDR3 is TGTGCCAGCAGGCGACAGGGGGCCGGCTACAATGAGCAGTTCTTC.

This chain uses TRBV6-6 with TRBJ2-5; 10 nucleotides match TRBD1. CDR3 length: 14 amino acids. Germline-derived CDR1 and CDR2 are MNHNY and SVGAGI (reference sequence). Losses at the gene ends were 4 bases for V and 5 bases for J; bases not matched to a gene: 4. The CDR3 coding sequence is TGTGCCAGCAGTTCCGGGACAGGGGTGGAGACCCAGTACTTC. Encoded protein: CASSSGTGVETQYF.

The chain recombines TRBV2 with TRBJ1-2, with D perhaps TRBD1 (5 bases). The CDR3 covers 15 residues. Trimming pared 4 bases from V and 0 bases from J, leaving 12 bases between. Germline CDR1 reads SNHLY; CDR2 reads FYNNEI. In DNA form, the CDR3 reads TGTGCCAGCAGTGTCGCAGGGAGCCCTAACTATGGCTACACCTTC. Translated, it gives CASSVAGSPNYGYTF.

This rearrangement joins TRBV18 to TRBJ1-5; D is possibly TRBD1 (5 bases). The CDR3 is 14 amino acids. Germline CDR1 is KGHSH and CDR2 is LQKENI. The germline V and J ends were trimmed by 6 bases and 2 bases, with 11 bases remaining between them. The CDR3 DNA is TGTGCCAGCTCGGCAGGGTACGGCAATCAGCCCCAGCATTTT. The encoded protein is CASSAGYGNQPQHF. The full variable domain, in which reference TRBV18 and TRBJ1-5 provide the parts outside the CDR3, is NAGVMQNPRHLVRRRGQEARLRCSPMKGHSHVYWYRQLPEEGLKFMVYLQKENIIDESGMPKERFSAEFPKEGPSILRIQQVVRGDSAAYFCASSAGYGNQPQHFGDGTRLSIL.

This chain links TRBV10-3 with TRBJ2-2, with 7 bases matching TRBD1. Germline CDR1 and CDR2: ENHRY and SYGVKD. Germline trimming cut 5 bases from V and 3 bases from J; bases unmatched to any gene: 9. The CDR3 runs 16 residues. CDR3 nucleotide sequence: TGTGCCATCAGTCCCATAGAGACAGGGTACACCGGGGAGCTGTTTTTT. Translating gives CAISPIETGYTGELFF.

The V and J genes are TRBV1 and TRBJ1-6; TRBD1, the D gene given by the table, was not confirmed from the DNA. TRBV1 is a pseudogene segment. The CDR3 covers 17 residues. CDR3 region: CTSSQDRGADYNSPLHF. In DNA, the CDR3 is TGCACCAGCAGCCAGGACAGGGGGGCAGATTATAATTCACCCCTCCACTTT.

This clone came up a few times. The CDR3 loop reads CSATTGGDGYTF. The CDR3 bases are TGCAGCGCGACGACAGGGGGCGATGGCTACACCTTC. The chain is built from TRBV29-1 and TRBJ1-2, with 10 bases lining up with TRBD1. The CDR3 has 12 amino acids. The germline gives CDR1 SQVTM, CDR2 ANQGSEA. J lost 6 bases, V lost 7 bases, and 5 bases had no gene match. Using reference TRBV29-1 and TRBJ1-2 for the parts outside the CDR3, the full variable domain is SAVISQKPSRDICQRGTSLTIQCQVDSQVTMMFWYRQQPGQSLTLIATANQGSEATYESGFVIDKFPISRPNLTFSTLTVSNMSPEDSSIYLCSATTGGDGYTFGSGTRLTVV.

The rearrangement links TRBV30 to TRBJ1-2; 9 nucleotides match TRBD1. V lost 5 bases to trimming and J lost 7 bases; unmatched junction nucleotides: 5. The CDR3 is 12 residues long. CDR1 is GTSNPN, CDR2 SVGIG, per germline (reference sequence). CDR3 residues: CAWRDRGGGYTF. The CDR3 nucleotides read TGTGCCTGGCGAGACAGGGGGGGTGGCTACACCTTC.

This clone has just a few counts. V gene TRBV6-1 combines with J gene TRBJ2-4; TRBD2 aligns across 13 bases. Germline loops: CDR1 MNHNS, CDR2 SASEGT. The CDR3 extends over 14 amino acids. Germline trimming cut 10 bases from V and 6 bases from J; bases unmatched to any gene: 6. The CDR3 region is CATRTSGGLNIQYF. The CDR3 nucleotides are TGTGCCACCAGGACTAGCGGGGGCCTAAACATTCAGTACTTC.

J is TRBJ1-1 and V is TRBV15; D might be TRBD1 (5 bases). The germline V and J ends were trimmed by 1 base and 0 bases, with 12 bases remaining between them. Germline lookup yields CDR1 LNHNV and CDR2 YYDKDF (reference sequence). There are 16 residues in the CDR3. The CDR3 reads CATSRGTFTMNTEAFF. The CDR3 region has the DNA TGTGCCACCAGCAGAGGGACATTTACCATGAACACTGAAGCTTTCTTT.

The V and J genes are TRBV29-1 and TRBJ2-7, with D perhaps assigned TRBD1 or TRBD2 (6 bases each). Between the trimmed V and J ends, which lost 4 bases and 4 bases, there was a span of 11 bases. This CDR3 region has 12 residues. CDR1 and CDR2 (germline): SQVTM, ANQGSEA. CDR3 protein: CSVGGGLYEQYF. The CDR3 region has the DNA TGCAGCGTTGGAGGGGGGTTATACGAGCAGTACTTC.